This record concerns one T cell receptor (beta chain) sequence. Its specific antigen is unknown. The entry originates in a study of T cells expressing NK-cell markers (dated by TCRdb to 2020 to 2021). Study-level background: Three sorted T-cell subsets (CD3+CD56+NKG2C+, CD3+CD56+NKG2C- and CD3+CD56-NKG2C+) from under 10 donors had their TCR beta-chain repertoires profiled. Of the eight sequenced donors, seven were found to be HCMV-seropositive and one was found to be HCMV-seronegative. All eight donors whose samples were sequenced were randomly selected healthy volunteers, three of them men and five women. Sequencing of the libraries produced 2 x 150 bp reads on Illumina HiSeq 2000/2500, MiSeq or NextSeq.

HCMV-specific IgG was detected in serum with a commercial ELISA kit to determine HCMV serostatus. Peripheral blood mononuclear cells were isolated from blood by Ficoll density gradient centrifugation. Measured from the cysteine to the phenylalanine, the CDR3 is 13 residues long. The entry carries no DNA sequence. The germline V gene sets CDR1 to MRHNA and CDR2 to SNTAGT. The reads were generated on an Illumina HiSeq 2000. 5'RACE template switching, by which a universal primer site and unique molecular identifiers were added, was used to make TCR beta cDNA libraries. cDNA synthesis was primed from the TCR beta constant segment and was followed by two successive PCR amplification steps. Per the original workflow: MIGEC was used to demultiplex reads and group reads by UMI, and MiTCR was used to assemble and quantify clonotypes. To remove erroneous sequences, TCR cDNA sequences were retained only when supported by two or more reads. Downstream repertoire analysis used the tcR package, and clonotypes were matched across fractions by CDR3 nucleotide sequence plus V segment. VDJmatch was used to annotate antigen specificity against VDJdb, with one amino acid substitution allowed in CDR3. TCRdb reprocessed the reads and lists each CDR3 protein sequence as a single entry, with no DNA. These V and J calls are TCRdb output, not the study's own analysis. This sample's clone table shows about 460,000 distinct CDR3 sequences. The top ten constitute approximately 1.5% of the sample.

Overall results and qualifications from the work: It remained unclear whether the expanded NKG2C-expressing T cell clones were specific for HCMV antigens. In five to seven donors, the dominant CD3+CD56+NKG2C+ clonotypes were among the top 10 CD8+ clonotypes and accounted for roughly 1.0-7.5% of CD8+ T cells. Those dominant clonotypes were again the most abundant among CD3+CD56-NKG2C+ cells in a handful of donors, at about 28.3-60.1%.

The origin of this receptor is a woman aged 50 to 60 in good health. Donor details come from another sample of the same person, matched by shared clones. The specimen was blood T cells: a sorted CD56 or NKG2C T cell subset, CD4+ or CD8+ T cells, or bulk PBMC T cells (not recorded which). The sequence links TRBV6-4 to TRBJ2-1; the TRBD2 assignment by TCRdb is unverifiable without DNA. The CDR3 reads CASSDLLAGAQFF.